The 2 T cell receptor beta chains reported below all come from one sample, sequenced in a study of cytomegalovirus exposure and HLA in healthy donors. Repertoires were generated with immunoSEQ multiplex PCR, while TCRdb's copy carries only in-frame clones and drops some. The data show some 200,000 clones, roughly 86% seen once. Sequenced material: PBMCs. The receptors derive from a man younger than 40 in good health and CMV-seropositive.

The V and J genes are TRBV7-9 and TRBJ1-2, with a possible D match to TRBD1 (5 bases). V lost 1 base, J lost 8 bases, and 14 bases lay in between. The CDR3 loop spans 14 amino acids. In germline, CDR1 is SEHNR, CDR2 FQNEAQ (reference sequence). The CDR3 DNA reads as TGTGCCAGCAGCTTAGAAGGCCAGGGCGGCGGCTACACCTTC. It codes for CASSLEGQGGGYTF. Complete variable domain (other parts from reference TRBV7-9 and TRBJ1-2): DTGVSQNPRHKITKRGQNVTFRCDPISEHNRLYWYRQTLGQGPEFLTYFQNEAQLEKSRLLSDRFSAERPKGSFSTLEIQRTEQGDSAMYLCASSLEGQGGGYTFGSGTRLTVV.

The chain links TRBV7-3 to TRBJ2-2; the match to TRBD1 covers 9 bases. V shed 4 bases and J 5 bases; nucleotides not matched to a gene: 5. This CDR3 is 15 amino acids long. The V gene's germline CDR1 is SGHTA and CDR2 FQGTGA. The CDR3 here is CASSSPGTGTGELFF. CDR3 nucleotides: TGTGCCAGCAGCTCCCCCGGGACAGGGACCGGGGAGCTGTTTTTT.